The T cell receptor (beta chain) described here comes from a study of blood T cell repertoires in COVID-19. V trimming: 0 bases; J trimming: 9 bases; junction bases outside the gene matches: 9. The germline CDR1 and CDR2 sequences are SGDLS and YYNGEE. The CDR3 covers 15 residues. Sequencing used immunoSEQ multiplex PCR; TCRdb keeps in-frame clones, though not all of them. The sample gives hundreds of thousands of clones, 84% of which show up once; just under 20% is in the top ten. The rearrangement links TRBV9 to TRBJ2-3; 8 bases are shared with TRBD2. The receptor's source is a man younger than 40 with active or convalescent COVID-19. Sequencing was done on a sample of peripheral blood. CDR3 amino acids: CASSVATPGGGTQYF. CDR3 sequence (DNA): TGTGCCAGCAGCGTAGCTACGCCCGGCGGGGGGACGCAGTATTTT.